Each of the 26 T cell receptor beta chains below was sequenced from the same sample in a study of shared clonotypes between healthy human individuals. Sequencing was performed with immunoSEQ multiplex PCR; in TCRdb, only in-frame clones are kept and a portion is missing. This sample yields under 150,000 clones, of which around 66% are seen a single time; approximately 23% belongs to the top ten. Sequenced input: memory CD8+ T cells sorted from blood. Specified subset: CD45RO+ cells pooled with CCR7-negative TemRA cells. The source of these receptors is a woman aged 25 to 39 in good health.

The CDR3 DNA follows: TGTGCCAGCTCCACCGCGGGAGGGCCCTCCTACAATGAGCAGTTCTTC. Encoded protein: CASSTAGGPSYNEQFF. The chain is built from TRBV2 and TRBJ2-1, with TRBD2 identical over 9 bases. The CDR3 runs 16 residues. V was pared by 8 bases and J by 0 bases, with 8 bases of the junction left unmatched. From germline, CDR1 is SNHLY and CDR2 FYNNEI.

This clone has only a few counts. The rearrangement joins TRBV27 to TRBJ2-1; no clear D. The CDR3 spans 14 residues. Trimming cost V 2 bases and J 7 bases, with 12 bases left between them. Per germline, CDR1 MNHEY and CDR2 SMNVEV (reference sequence). This CDR3 is CASSLGVAGNEQFF. In DNA, the CDR3 is TGTGCCAGCAGTTTAGGGGTAGCCGGGAATGAGCAGTTCTTC.

The CDR3 here is CASSSTGSSYEQYF. Written as DNA, the CDR3 is TGCGCCAGCAGCTCAACGGGGAGTTCCTACGAGCAGTACTTC. V usage is TRBV5-1 and J usage is TRBJ2-7; the D gene is possibly TRBD2 (5 bases). V dropped 3 bases and J dropped 1 base, with 11 bases sitting between them. Germline V gene data show CDR1 as SGHRS and CDR2 as YFSETQ. The CDR3 totals 14 residues.

The chain joins TRBV23-1 to TRBJ1-5; D gene uncertain. TRBV23-1 is an ORF, with its function uncertain. The CDR3 length is 18 residues. The ends were cut back, 7 bases at V and 2 bases at J, with 24 bases in the middle. CDR3 amino acids: CASTPSAVNWLGNQPQHF. The CDR3 DNA reads TGCGCCAGCACCCCTTCGGCAGTCAATTGGTTGGGCAATCAGCCCCAGCATTTT.

As to this clone: Other DNA variants within this sample encode the same CDR3. The chain carries TRBV5-1 and TRBJ2-1, with TRBD2 matching 11 bases. Germline V CDR1 and CDR2: SGHRS, YFSETQ. The CDR3 runs 15 residues. Trimming took 1 base from V and 4 from J; bases not matched to a gene: 1. The CDR3 loop is CASSLTSGSYNEQFF. The DNA of the CDR3 is TGCGCCAGCAGCTTGACTAGCGGGAGTTACAATGAGCAGTTCTTC.

The V and J genes are TRBV2 and TRBJ2-2, with 7 bases lining up with TRBD2. Germline CDR1 reads SNHLY; CDR2 reads FYNNEI. The V segment lost 7 bases and the J segment 0 bases; nucleotides outside the gene matches: 5. The CDR3 spans 15 residues. CDR3 loop: CASTTGRPNTGELFF. Written as DNA, the CDR3 is TGTGCCAGCACCACCGGGAGGCCGAACACCGGGGAGCTGTTTTTT.

The chain links TRBV4-2 to TRBJ2-7, with 7 bases fitting TRBD1. Germline-derived CDR1 and CDR2 are LGHNA and YNFKEQ. J was trimmed by 2 bases and V by 4 bases; bases with no gene match: 2. This CDR3 is built from 13 residues. For the CDR3, the DNA is TGTGCCAGCAGCCCGGGACAGCCCTACGAGCAGTACTTC. It codes for CASSPGQPYEQYF.

CDR3 coding DNA: TGTGCCAGCAGCTGGTCACAGGGTTCGCATACTGAAGCTTTCTTT. Translation gives CASSWSQGSHTEAFF. The rearrangement uses TRBV7-6 and TRBJ1-1; perhaps TRBD1 as D (6 bases). The CDR3 is 15 amino acids. Germline CDR1 reads SGHVS; CDR2 reads FNYEAQ. Trimming took off 4 bases at V and 5 bases at J, with 17 bases between the two ends.

The chain links TRBV6-1 to TRBJ2-7; TRBD2 is a possible D gene (5 bases). The CDR3 is 14 amino acids. CDR1 is MNHNS, CDR2 SASEGT, per germline. Trimming stripped 0 bases from V and 6 bases from J, with 12 bases between. The CDR3 loop is CASSEARTPLEQYF. As DNA, the CDR3 is TGTGCCAGCAGTGAAGCGAGGACTCCTCTCGAGCAGTACTTC.

V usage is TRBV28 and J usage is TRBJ2-7; D possibly corresponds to TRBD1 (6 bases). CDR3 length equals 17 residues. The germline V and J ends were trimmed by 0 bases and 0 bases, with 15 bases remaining between them. Germline lookup yields CDR1 MDHEN and CDR2 SYDVKM. The DNA for the CDR3 is TGTGCCAGCAGTTTATGCTATGGGACATCCCTCTCCTACGAGCAGTACTTC. It is translated as CASSLCYGTSLSYEQYF.

The chain joins TRBV27 to TRBJ2-7; D is possibly TRBD1 (6 bases). In germline, CDR1 is MNHEY, CDR2 SMNVEV (reference sequence). The CDR3 is 15 residues long. Trimming stripped 1 base from V and 1 base from J, with 11 bases between. The CDR3 here is CASSLLDSHSYEQYF. DNA for the CDR3: TGTGCCAGCAGTTTATTGGACAGTCATTCCTACGAGCAGTACTTC.

This chain connects TRBV15 to TRBJ1-2; TRBD1 matches at 8 bases. The CDR3 spans 16 residues. Germline loops: CDR1 LNHNV, CDR2 YYDKDF (reference sequence). With 0 bases clipped from V and 5 bases from J, the junction kept 8 bases outside the gene matches. DNA of the CDR3: TGTGCCACCAGCAGAGATCCGACAGGGGTCTTATATGGCTACACCTTC. Amino acids: CATSRDPTGVLYGYTF.

The J gene is TRBJ2-7, the V gene TRBV28, with 12 bases lining up with TRBD2. The V segment lost 3 bases and the J segment 2 bases; nucleotides outside the gene matches: 8. The germline V gene encodes CDR1 MDHEN and CDR2 SYDVKM. The CDR3 totals 17 residues. The CDR3 loop is CASSLAPLAGGPYEQYF. CDR3 nucleotide sequence: TGTGCCAGCAGTTTGGCCCCACTAGCGGGAGGCCCCTACGAGCAGTACTTC.

There are many counts of this clone. The chain is built from TRBV28 and TRBJ1-1, with a tentative D call TRBD1 (6 bases). With 5 bases removed from V and 6 bases from J, the gap between germline ends came to 7 bases. The germline V gene has CDR1 MDHEN and CDR2 SYDVKM. This CDR3 comprises 11 residues. This CDR3 is CASSRQAEAFF. The CDR3 nucleotides are TGTGCCAGCAGTCGACAGGCTGAAGCTTTCTTT.

This chain links TRBV30 with TRBJ1-5; D is undetermined. The CDR3 has 13 residues. Per the germline V gene, CDR1 is GTSNPN and CDR2 is SVGIG (reference sequence). The ends were cut back, 2 bases at V and 7 bases at J, with 12 bases in the middle. CDR3: CAWSREGGQPQHF. CDR3 sequence (DNA): TGTGCCTGGAGTCGGGAGGGAGGCCAGCCCCAGCATTTT.

The chain couples TRBV11-3 to TRBJ2-5, with D hard to call. Germline CDR1 and CDR2: SGHNT and YENEEA. This CDR3 spans 14 amino acids. Trimming took off 0 bases at V and 7 bases at J, with 12 bases between the two ends. This chain's CDR3 is CASSLDIIGPTQYF. The CDR3 nucleotides read TGTGCCAGCAGCTTAGATATAATTGGTCCGACCCAGTACTTC.

This clone was observed at least ten times. The chain carries TRBV7-9 and TRBJ1-1; a weak D match, TRBD1 (6 bases). The germline V gene encodes CDR1 SEHNR and CDR2 FQNEAQ (reference sequence). This CDR3 region has 13 residues. Trimming left V 1 base short and J 11 bases short, with 14 bases between. CDR3 amino acids: CASSLGGARDAFF. CDR3 DNA: TGTGCCAGCAGCTTAGGGGGGGCCCGAGATGCTTTCTTT.

V usage is TRBV6-5 and J usage is TRBJ2-6; D may be TRBD2 (5 bases). V lost 2 bases and J 0 bases, leaving 8 bases between the germline ends. Germline values: CDR1 MNHEY, CDR2 SVGAGI. The CDR3 contains 16 residues. CDR3 sequence: CASSYREGSGANVLTF. DNA for the CDR3: TGTGCCAGCAGTTACCGAGAGGGCTCTGGGGCCAACGTCCTGACTTTC.

This chain connects TRBV19 to TRBJ1-1; TRBD1 is a possible D gene (5 bases). The ends were cut back, 1 base at V and 0 bases at J, with 12 bases in the middle. The CDR3 extends over 16 amino acids. Germline V gene data show CDR1 as LNHDA and CDR2 as SQIVND (reference sequence). CDR3 bases: TGTGCCAGTAGTATAGGGTGGGGACTGGTGAACACTGAAGCTTTCTTT. Amino acid sequence: CASSIGWGLVNTEAFF.

This clone was counted at least ten times. The chain couples TRBV10-2 to TRBJ2-7, with a weak D call TRBD2 (6 bases). Trimming took off 7 bases at V and 6 bases at J, with 16 bases between the two ends. The CDR3 has 13 amino acids. In germline, CDR1 is WSHSY, CDR2 SAAADI. CDR3 loop: CASTLDYGGEQYF. DNA for the CDR3: TGCGCCAGCACCTTGGACTACGGGGGCGAGCAGTACTTC.

Details on this clone: This sample also contains other DNA sequences that code for the same CDR3. The V and J genes are TRBV7-2 and TRBJ2-7; 7 positions match TRBD2. The ends lost 5 bases at V and 0 bases at J; junction bases unmatched: 4. The CDR3 loop spans 14 amino acids. The germline gives CDR1 SGHTA, CDR2 FQGNSA. CDR3 sequence reads: CASSPQRDSYEQYF. Written as DNA, the CDR3 is TGTGCCAGCAGCCCACAGCGGGACTCCTACGAGCAGTACTTC.

This rearrangement joins TRBV11-2 to TRBJ2-2; D gene uncertain. This CDR3 is built from 14 residues. The ends were cut back, 4 bases at V and 1 base at J, with 7 bases in the middle. Looked up from germline, CDR1 is SGHAT and CDR2 is FQNNGV. The CDR3 spells CASSSALNTGELFF. The DNA of the CDR3 is TGTGCCAGCAGCTCTGCCCTGAACACCGGGGAGCTGTTTTTT.

The chain links TRBV5-1 to TRBJ1-1; D is undetermined. The V end lost 1 base, the J end lost 3 bases, and 10 bases lay between the germline ends. The CDR3 totals 14 residues. The germline V gene has CDR1 SGHRS and CDR2 YFSETQ. CDR3 sequence: CASSLWARDTEAFF. In DNA, the CDR3 is TGCGCCAGCAGCTTGTGGGCGCGCGACACTGAAGCTTTCTTT. Full variable domain (remainder filled in from reference TRBV5-1 and TRBJ1-1): KAGVTQTPRYLIKTRGQQVTLSCSPISGHRSVSWYQQTPGQGLQFLFEYFSETQRNKGNFPGRFSGRQFSNSRSEMNVSTLELGDSALYLCASSLWARDTEAFFGQGTRLTVV.

In this sample, this clone turned up many times. This chain joins TRBV29-1 and TRBJ2-1, with D uncertain. V was shortened by 6 bases and J by 0 bases, with 12 bases between the two germline ends. The CDR3 extends over 14 amino acids. The germline V gene encodes CDR1 SQVTM and CDR2 ANQGSEA. The CDR3 nucleotides are TGCAGCGTCCGTCCAAGTATCTCCTACAATGAGCAGTTCTTC. Encoded protein: CSVRPSISYNEQFF.

This chain uses TRBV11-2 with TRBJ1-2; 9 bases align to TRBD1. This CDR3 spans 15 amino acids. V lost 0 bases to trimming and J lost 5 bases; unmatched junction nucleotides: 4. CDR1 and CDR2 from the germline V gene are SGHAT and FQNNGV. Written as DNA, the CDR3 is TGTGCCAGCAGCTTAGATGGAGGACAGGGGTATGGCTACACCTTC. It yields the protein CASSLDGGQGYGYTF.

This clone was detected once. The chain joins TRBV13 to TRBJ2-7; 11 nucleotides line up with TRBD2. Germline trimming cut 3 bases from V and 7 bases from J; bases unmatched to any gene: 8. The CDR3 length is 15 residues. In germline, CDR1 is PRHDT, CDR2 FYEKMQ (reference sequence). CDR3 in amino acids: CASSFSGRARDEQYF. CDR3 nucleotide sequence: TGTGCCAGCAGCTTTAGCGGGAGGGCCCGGGATGAGCAGTACTTC.